This TCR beta chain originates from a study of T cell responses to AZD1222 COVID-19 vaccine. Findings and limits, study-wide: Donors, mostly white British, included more females; clonal diversity was possibly underestimated. Only a handful of AZD1222 recipients, more than 5 in all, had baseline seropositivity. Repertoires were obtained only post-peak T cell response.

V was clipped by 1 base and J by 5 bases; unmatched bases: 5. The CDR3 is made up of 15 amino acids. CDR1 SGHNT and CDR2 YYREEE come from the germline V gene (reference sequence). Using immunoSEQ multiplex PCR, the repertoire was profiled, and TCRdb retains in-frame clones only, with some absent. The sample holds approximately 90,000 clones; around 87% are singletons and the top ten take roughly 9%. Regarding this clone: Its antigen is not known.

Material: peripheral blood, obtained on day 0 of AZD1222 vaccination. J is TRBJ2-5 and V is TRBV5-4; the match to TRBD2 covers 10 bases. The source of this sequence is an adult in good health. The CDR3 DNA sequence: TGTGCCAGCAGCTTGTTGCTAGCGGGGGATGAGACCCAGTACTTC. Translated, it gives CASSLLLAGDETQYF.